This T cell receptor (beta chain) was observed in a study of cytotoxic CD8 clonotypes in ibrutinib-treated CLL (TCRdb year 2021). For context, the study as a whole: In this cohort, approximately 15 patients were treatment-naive and approximately 10 were relapsed/refractory, while about 17 had unmutated IGHV. Of the 90 or so participants in the trial, approximately 25 had longitudinal samples available. Samples at response were collected after a median of about twelve months of treatment, with a range of 6 to 36 months. On average, each sample yielded hundreds of thousands of productive templates and 80,000 to 95,000 productive rearrangements. Partial responses were observed in 24 patients and complete responses in 2; after a median follow-up of 68 months, remission was maintained in 14 patients and progression was observed in roughly twelve. Cryopreserved peripheral blood mononuclear cells were obtained prior to treatment, at the time of response, and at either disease progression or sustained remission. All remission and progressive disease samples were collected while patients were still receiving ibrutinib. What the work shows at the level of the full study, not this receptor alone: Public clonotypes were rare and either shrank or stayed stable during treatment, and the rise in clonality at ibrutinib response reflected expansion of private clonotypes. Sampling times were not matched between patients in sustained remission and patients whose disease was progressing, and lymph node repertoires were not examined. An increase in clonality was observed at ibrutinib response, with clonality remaining stable during sustained remission and falling back toward baseline at progression. At baseline, clonality was higher than in age-matched healthy donors and showed a strong correlation with circulating CD8+ T-cell counts.

For TCR beta library preparation, approximately 2 micrograms of genomic DNA was extracted from cryopreserved PBMCs. High-throughput TCR beta sequencing was performed on longitudinal blood samples from CLL patients receiving ibrutinib monotherapy. The patients took part in an open-label, single-center phase 2 trial of ibrutinib monotherapy. V ends up 0 bases short and J 6 bases short, with an unmatched junction base count of 14. From the cysteine up to the phenylalanine, the CDR3 has a length of 17 residues. The only DNA kept is the CDR3, 51 bases in frame from the first base. CDR1 and CDR2 were assigned from the germline V gene as SGHRS and YFSETQ. The goal of deep resolution MiSeq sequencing was a depth between 1 in 1 million and 1 in 200,000 T cells, and coverage averaged 10x per clonotype. The immunoSEQ hsTCRB Kit was used to generate the TCR beta libraries. For the original study's pipeline: The data were analyzed with ImmunoSEQ Analyzer and ImmunoSEQ Data Assistant, and V, D and J gene assignments followed IMGT definitions. Clonality, which ranges from 0 to 1, was calculated by subtracting the normalized Shannon entropy of productive rearrangement frequencies from one. Public clonotype analysis was restricted to overrepresented clonotypes comprising at least 0.05% of each patient's repertoire. Around 13 age-matched healthy donor repertoires from immuneACCESS were used as controls for clonality. TCRdb stores this immuneACCESS table with in-frame sequences only. Part of the clones is absent; in the studies checked, under half of the shortfall reflects unresolved V genes, and no reason is known for the rest. V and J calls and clone size are given by that table; D and trimming were obtained from the DNA. This sample holds 150,000 or so clones; around 82% were observed only once. The ten largest clones add up to 6.5% to 8% of the sample.

This clone occurred once. Its antigen has not been determined. There are no base qualities to consult, and no much larger clone falls within one base. This clonotype originated in a human donor with chronic lymphocytic leukemia. The rearrangement joined TRBV5-1 to TRBJ2-7; TRBD2 agrees with 8 junctional bases. The sample consisted of PBMCs, taken after 36 months of ibrutinib treatment. CDR3 protein: CASSLGPSGPTSREQYF. The sequence in DNA is TGCGCCAGCAGCTTGGGGCCTAGCGGGCCGACAAGCCGCGAGCAGTACTTC. Here the CDR3 is joined to the reference TRBV5-1 and TRBJ2-7 genes, and the full variable domain is: KAGVTQTPRYLIKTRGQQVTLSCSPISGHRSVSWYQQTPGQGLQFLFEYFSETQRNKGNFPGRFSGRQFSNSRSEMNVSTLELGDSALYLCASSLGPSGPTSREQYFGPGTRLTVT.